One sample yielded the 15 T cell receptor beta chains listed below, sequenced in a study of early T cells in non-severe SARS-CoV-2 infection. In TCRdb, the 5' RACE reads were re-called with MiXCR into one record per CDR3 protein. The sample has 60,000 to 70,000 distinct CDR3 sequences, approximately 9.2% seen once. Specimen: whole blood. These TCRs come from an adult who was a healthcare worker with PCR-confirmed SARS-CoV-2 infection or an uninfected control (not recorded which).

There are a few counts of this clonotype. The chain employs TRBV20-1 and TRBJ1-4; TRBD1 matches at 7 bases. This CDR3 is built from 14 residues. Germline V gene lookup returns CDR1 DFQATT and CDR2 SNEGSKA (reference sequence). Trimming removed 6 bases from V and 5 bases from J; junction bases left unmatched: 9. The CDR3 spells CSAAEDRLNEKLFF. The CDR3 DNA is TGCAGTGCGGCAGAGGACAGGCTCAATGAAAAACTGTTTTTT.

This clonotype was detected only once. The chain carries TRBV7-2 and TRBJ2-7; D may correspond to TRBD1 or TRBD2 (5 bases each). The CDR3 has 12 amino acids. CDR1 and CDR2 (germline): SGHTA, FQGNSA. V shed 6 bases and J shed 6 bases, with 12 bases lying between them. CDR3 region: CASRGSGGEQYF. CDR3 nucleotide sequence: TGTGCCAGCAGGGGGAGTGGGGGCGAGCAGTACTTC.

A few counts support this clonotype. V and J are TRBV7-2 and TRBJ2-1, with D possibly TRBD1 on 6 matching bases. The CDR3 has 13 residues. Trimming removed 8 bases from V and 5 bases from J, with 13 bases in between. The V gene's germline CDR1 is SGHTA and CDR2 FQGNSA. The CDR3 spells CASATRGDNEQFF. In DNA, the CDR3 is TGTGCCAGCGCTACCAGGGGAGACAATGAGCAGTTCTTC.

This clonotype has a handful of counts. The chain links TRBV6-5 to TRBJ2-5; 11 bases fit TRBD1. This CDR3 has 14 residues. Germline V gene lookup returns CDR1 MNHEY and CDR2 SVGAGI. V shed 7 bases and J 3 bases; nucleotides not matched to a gene: 4. CDR3 residues: CASTWTGGEETQYF. The CDR3 DNA reads TGTGCCAGCACCTGGACAGGGGGCGAAGAGACCCAGTACTTC.

This clonotype was picked up many times. The J gene is TRBJ2-1, the V gene TRBV19, with D possibly TRBD1 on 6 matching bases. This CDR3 has 15 amino acids. Germline-derived CDR1 and CDR2 are LNHDA and SQIVND (reference sequence). Trimming removed 3 bases at V and 3 bases at J, with 12 bases between. CDR3 amino acids: CASSIGQTVYNEQFF. The CDR3 region has the DNA TGTGCCAGTAGTATTGGACAGACTGTCTACAATGAGCAGTTCTTC.

This clonotype has at least ten counts. The junction and the germline gene differ at one end; a read error may be behind it. The J gene is TRBJ1-5, the V gene TRBV6-2 or TRBV6-3, with D perhaps TRBD1 (5 bases). Germline V CDR1 and CDR2: MNHEY, SVGEGT. This CDR3 has 17 amino acids. The CDR3 coding sequence is TGTGCCATCCCAAAGTTAGGGACCCACAATAGCAATCAGACCCAGCATTTT. It is translated as CAIPKLGTHNSNQTQHF.

The J gene is TRBJ2-3, the V gene TRBV6-4; TRBD2 agrees at 12 bases. The CDR3 sequence is 15 residues long. CDR1 MRHNA and CDR2 SNTAGT come from the germline V gene. V shed 6 bases and J 2 bases; nucleotides not matched to a gene: 3. CDR3 sequence: CASSRLAGDTDTQYF. The CDR3 region has the DNA TGTGCCAGCAGCCGACTAGCGGGGGACACAGATACGCAGTATTTT.

This clonotype was seen ten or more times. V and J are TRBV29-1 and TRBJ2-1, with 11 nucleotides matching TRBD2. The V segment lost 8 bases and the J segment 11 bases; nucleotides outside the gene matches: 11. This CDR3 spans 13 amino acids. The germline CDR1 and CDR2 sequences are SQVTM and ANQGSEA. CDR3 protein: CSIGTSGEAKQFF. CDR3 DNA: TGCAGCATCGGGACTAGCGGTGAGGCTAAGCAGTTCTTC.

In this sample, this clonotype turned up many times. The chain has TRBV29-1 and TRBJ2-2, with D uncertain. The germline V and J ends were trimmed by 0 bases and 0 bases, with 8 bases remaining between them. This CDR3 has 15 amino acids. Per germline, CDR1 SQVTM and CDR2 ANQGSEA. CDR3 nucleotides: TGCAGCGTTGAAGAGTGGGTGTCGAACACCGGGGAGCTGTTTTTT. Translating gives CSVEEWVSNTGELFF.

The V and J genes are TRBV5-5 and TRBJ1-1; no clear D. The germline V gene encodes CDR1 SGHKS and CDR2 YYEKEE (reference sequence). The CDR3 is 13 residues long. Trimming took 5 bases from V and 2 from J, leaving 10 bases between them. The CDR3 DNA is TGTGCCAGCAGTTTACCCCGTAACACTGAAGCTTTCTTT. Residues: CASSLPRNTEAFF.

In this sample, this clonotype turned up many times. The rearrangement links TRBV18 to TRBJ2-7; D gene unclear. CDR1 KGHSH and CDR2 LQKENI come from the germline V gene. The CDR3 has 15 residues. Trimming stripped 0 bases from V and 1 base from J, with 10 bases between. The CDR3 here is CASSPPLATSYEQYF. CDR3 DNA: TGTGCCAGCTCACCACCCTTGGCAACTTCCTACGAGCAGTACTTC. The full variable domain, completed using reference TRBV18 and TRBJ2-7, is NAGVMQNPRHLVRRRGQEARLRCSPMKGHSHVYWYRQLPEEGLKFMVYLQKENIIDESGMPKERFSAEFPKEGPSILRIQQVVRGDSAAYFCASSPPLATSYEQYFGPGTRLTVT.

The chain links TRBV7-9 to TRBJ2-1, with D maybe TRBD2 (6 bases). CDR1 is SEHNR, CDR2 FQNEAQ, per germline (reference sequence). The CDR3 extends over 11 amino acids. Trimming stripped 5 bases from V and 12 bases from J, with 11 bases between. This CDR3 reads CASSRGGRQFF. CDR3 sequence (DNA): TGTGCCAGCAGCCGGGGAGGCCGGCAGTTCTTC.

This clonotype was observed many times. The chain recombines TRBV28 with TRBJ2-1, with no clear D. Germline V CDR1 and CDR2: MDHEN, SYDVKM. V gave up 2 bases and J gave up 0 bases, with 8 bases separating them. The CDR3 length is 15 residues. CDR3: CASSLLMSSYNEQFF. CDR3 bases: TGTGCCAGCAGTTTACTCATGAGCTCCTACAATGAGCAGTTCTTC.

This clonotype was seen a handful of times. The gene calls are TRBV4-2 and TRBJ1-1; D is undetermined. V was shortened by 4 bases and J by 1 base, with 10 bases between the two germline ends. The CDR3 spans 14 residues. The germline V gene has CDR1 LGHNA and CDR2 YNFKEQ. DNA of the CDR3: TGTGCCAGCAGCCCCGTAGCCCCGAACACTGAAGCTTTCTTT. Translating gives CASSPVAPNTEAFF.

This clonotype was recorded many times. The gene calls are TRBV7-2 and TRBJ1-5; 8 nucleotides match TRBD1. Germline V gene sequence: CDR1 SGHTA, CDR2 FQGNSA. The CDR3 has 13 amino acids. The V segment lost 5 bases and the J segment 6 bases; nucleotides outside the gene matches: 3. The DNA of the CDR3 is TGTGCCAGCAGCCCAGGGGGCGCTCAGCCCCAGCATTTT. It specifies CASSPGGAQPQHF.